This T cell receptor (beta chain) comes out of a study of CD8 T cells in ankylosing spondylitis. Study results and limitations: In ankylosing spondylitis blood, a motif of seven to nine highly homologous TCR beta variants appeared characteristic.

Trimming took 7 bases from V and 5 from J, leaving 21 bases between them. Germline-derived CDR1 and CDR2 are MNHNS and SASEGT. CDR3 length: 16 amino acids. Construction of TCR beta libraries was performed using quantitative 5'-RACE with molecular barcodes. TCRdb re-called the 5' RACE reads with MiXCR, one entry per CDR3 protein. The repertoire holds around 890,000 distinct CDR3 sequences, with 12% as singletons. Comments on this clonotype: Its antigen remains unidentified.

This chain links TRBV6-1 with TRBJ1-5; no clear D. The sequence came from a male donor with ankylosing spondylitis. The source material was blood, either unsorted or a sorted T cell fraction (not recorded which). CDR3 bases: TGTGCCAGCAAGGAGTTTTCTGGGTCCCCCCATCAGCCCCAGCATTTT. Its translation is CASKEFSGSPHQPQHF.